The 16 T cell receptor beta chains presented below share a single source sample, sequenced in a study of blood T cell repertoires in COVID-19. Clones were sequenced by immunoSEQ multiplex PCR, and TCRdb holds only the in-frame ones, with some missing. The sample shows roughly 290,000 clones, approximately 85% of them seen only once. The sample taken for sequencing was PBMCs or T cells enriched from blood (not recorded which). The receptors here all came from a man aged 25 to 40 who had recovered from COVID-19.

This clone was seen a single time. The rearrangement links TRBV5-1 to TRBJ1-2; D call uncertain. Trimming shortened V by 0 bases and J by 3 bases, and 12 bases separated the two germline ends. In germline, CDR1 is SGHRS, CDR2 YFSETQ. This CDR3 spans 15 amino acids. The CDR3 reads CASSLGHGGDYGYTF. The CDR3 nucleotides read TGCGCCAGCAGCTTGGGTCACGGCGGGGACTATGGCTACACCTTC.

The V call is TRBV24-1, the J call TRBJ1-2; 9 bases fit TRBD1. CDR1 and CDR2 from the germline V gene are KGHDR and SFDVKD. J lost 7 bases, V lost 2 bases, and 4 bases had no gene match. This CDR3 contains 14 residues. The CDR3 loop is CATSDWDREAGYTF. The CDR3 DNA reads TGTGCCACCAGTGATTGGGACAGGGAAGCTGGCTACACCTTC.

The CDR3 here is CAWSVGASGPQHF. CDR3 bases: TGTGCCTGGAGTGTTGGAGCGAGTGGGCCCCAGCATTTT. V is TRBV30 and J is TRBJ1-5; D remains ambiguous. CDR3 length equals 13 residues. Germline CDR1 is GTSNPN and CDR2 is SVGIG (reference sequence). V was clipped by 0 bases and J by 9 bases, with 12 bases between them.

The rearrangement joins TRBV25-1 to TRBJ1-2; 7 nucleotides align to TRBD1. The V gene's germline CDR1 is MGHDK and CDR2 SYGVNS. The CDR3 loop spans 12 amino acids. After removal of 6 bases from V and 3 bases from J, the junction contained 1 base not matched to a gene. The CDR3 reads CASSGTDYGYTF. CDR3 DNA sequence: TGTGCCAGCAGCGGGACAGACTATGGCTACACCTTC.

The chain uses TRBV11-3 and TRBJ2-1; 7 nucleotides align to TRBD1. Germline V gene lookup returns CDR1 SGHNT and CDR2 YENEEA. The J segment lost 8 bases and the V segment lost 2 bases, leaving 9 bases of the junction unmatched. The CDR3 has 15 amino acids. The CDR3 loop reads CASSLNRGKRYEQFF. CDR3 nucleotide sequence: TGTGCCAGCAGCTTAAACAGGGGCAAGCGCTATGAGCAGTTCTTC.

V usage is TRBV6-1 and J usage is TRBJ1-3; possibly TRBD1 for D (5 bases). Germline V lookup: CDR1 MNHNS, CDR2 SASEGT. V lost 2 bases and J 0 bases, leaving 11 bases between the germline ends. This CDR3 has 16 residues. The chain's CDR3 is CASSERAGSSGNTIYF. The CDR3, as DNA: TGTGCCAGCAGTGAACGGGCAGGGTCCTCTGGAAACACCATATATTTT.

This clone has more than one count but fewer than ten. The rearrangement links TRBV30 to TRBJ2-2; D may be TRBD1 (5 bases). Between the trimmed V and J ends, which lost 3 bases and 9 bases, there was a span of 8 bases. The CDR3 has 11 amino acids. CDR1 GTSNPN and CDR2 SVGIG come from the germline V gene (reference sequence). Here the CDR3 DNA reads TGTGCCTGGAGGGGGCCCCGGGAGCTGTTTTTT. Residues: CAWRGPRELFF.

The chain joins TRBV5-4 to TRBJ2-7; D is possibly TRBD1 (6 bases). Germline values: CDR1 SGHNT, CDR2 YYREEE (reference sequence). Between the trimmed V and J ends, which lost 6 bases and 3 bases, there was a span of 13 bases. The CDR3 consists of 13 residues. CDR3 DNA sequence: TGTGCCAGCAACCCCGGCAGGGGCTACGAGCAGTACTTC. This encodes CASNPGRGYEQYF.

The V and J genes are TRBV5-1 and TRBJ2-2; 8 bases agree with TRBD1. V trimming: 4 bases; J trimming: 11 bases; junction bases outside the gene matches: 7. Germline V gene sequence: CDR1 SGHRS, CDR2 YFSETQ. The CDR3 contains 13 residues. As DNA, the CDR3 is TGCGCCAGCAGCCGGGGACAGGACAATGAGCTGTTTTTT. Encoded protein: CASSRGQDNELFF.

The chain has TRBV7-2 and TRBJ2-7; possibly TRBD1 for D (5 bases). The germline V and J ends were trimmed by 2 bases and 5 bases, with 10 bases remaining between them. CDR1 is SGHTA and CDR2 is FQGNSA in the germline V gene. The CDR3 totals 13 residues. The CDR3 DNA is TGTGCCAGCAGCTTATCGCAAGGGGACGAGCAGTACTTC. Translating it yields CASSLSQGDEQYF.

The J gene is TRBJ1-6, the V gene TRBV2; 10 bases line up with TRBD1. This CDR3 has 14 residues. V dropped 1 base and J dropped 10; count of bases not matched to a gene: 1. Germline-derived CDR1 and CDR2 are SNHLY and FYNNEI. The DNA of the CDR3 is TGTGCCAGCAGTGAAGGGGACAGGGGCTCACCCCTCCACTTT. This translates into CASSEGDRGSPLHF.

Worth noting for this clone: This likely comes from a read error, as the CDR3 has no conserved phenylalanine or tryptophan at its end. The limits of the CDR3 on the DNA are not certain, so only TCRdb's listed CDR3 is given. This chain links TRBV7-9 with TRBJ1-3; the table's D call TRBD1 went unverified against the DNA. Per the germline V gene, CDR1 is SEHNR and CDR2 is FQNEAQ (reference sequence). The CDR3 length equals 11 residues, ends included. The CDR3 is CASSSRGREVN.

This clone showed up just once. The CDR3 nucleotides read TGTGCCAGCAGTTATTCCCCGGGGAGTGCTAATGAAAAACTGTTTTTT. Translation gives CASSYSPGSANEKLFF. The chain carries TRBV6-5 and TRBJ1-4; D uncertain. The CDR3 length is 16 residues. Trimming took off 3 bases at V and 3 bases at J, with 14 bases between the two ends. Germline CDR1 reads MNHEY; CDR2 reads SVGAGI.

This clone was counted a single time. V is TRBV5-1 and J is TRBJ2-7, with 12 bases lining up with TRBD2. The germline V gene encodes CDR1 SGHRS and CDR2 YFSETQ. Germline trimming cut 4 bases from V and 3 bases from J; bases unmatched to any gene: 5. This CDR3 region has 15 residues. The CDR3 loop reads CASSVGLAGIYEQYF. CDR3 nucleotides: TGCGCCAGCAGCGTTGGACTAGCGGGGATCTACGAGCAGTACTTC.

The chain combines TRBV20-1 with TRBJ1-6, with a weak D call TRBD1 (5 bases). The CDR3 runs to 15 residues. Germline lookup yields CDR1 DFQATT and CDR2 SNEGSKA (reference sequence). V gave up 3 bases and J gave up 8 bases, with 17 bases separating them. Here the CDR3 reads CSASERRGRDSPLHF. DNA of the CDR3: TGCAGTGCTAGTGAGCGGAGGGGTCGGGATTCACCCCTCCACTTT.

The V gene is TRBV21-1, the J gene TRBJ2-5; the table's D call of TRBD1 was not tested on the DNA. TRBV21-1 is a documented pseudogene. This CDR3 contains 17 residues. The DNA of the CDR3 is TGTGCCAGCAGCGCCCGGGACAGGGGATTTCCGCAAGAGACCCAGTACTTC. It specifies CASSARDRGFPQETQYF.